This T cell receptor (beta chain) was documented in a study of neoadjuvant nivolumab and ipilimumab in lung cancer. Overall study findings and caveats: TCR sequencing covered a small number of samples. TCR richness and clonality were higher in tumors than adjacent uninvolved lung.

Repertoires were generated with immunoSEQ multiplex PCR, while TCRdb's copy carries only in-frame clones and drops some. The data contain some 5,300 clones, 91% of them singletons. A word on this clone: Its target is not known.

The sequence came from an adult with non-small cell lung cancer. Some clones in this sample may be carry-over from other donors' samples. Here the sequenced sample was blood, taken after neoadjuvant nivolumab, alone or with ipilimumab, at or shortly before surgery.

The CDR3 DNA follows: TGCGCCAGCAGCCCCCAGACCACTACTCAGGAGACCCAGTACTTC. Translation gives CASSPQTTTQETQYF. The J gene is TRBJ2-5, the V gene TRBV5-1; no reliable D call. Germline V gives CDR1 SGHRS, CDR2 YFSETQ. The CDR3 totals 15 residues. The ends were cut back, 4 bases at V and 5 bases at J, with 18 bases in the middle.